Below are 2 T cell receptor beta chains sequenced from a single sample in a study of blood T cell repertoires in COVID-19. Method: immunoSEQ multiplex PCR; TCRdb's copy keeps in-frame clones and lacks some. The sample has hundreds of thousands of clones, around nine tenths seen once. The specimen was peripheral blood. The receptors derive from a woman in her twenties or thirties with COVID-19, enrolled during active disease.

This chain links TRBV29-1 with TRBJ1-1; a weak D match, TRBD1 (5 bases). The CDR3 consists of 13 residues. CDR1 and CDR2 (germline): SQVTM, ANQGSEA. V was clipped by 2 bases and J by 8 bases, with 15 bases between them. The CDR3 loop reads CSVESGGSLEAFF. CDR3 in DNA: TGCAGCGTTGAAAGCGGGGGGTCTCTGGAAGCTTTCTTT.

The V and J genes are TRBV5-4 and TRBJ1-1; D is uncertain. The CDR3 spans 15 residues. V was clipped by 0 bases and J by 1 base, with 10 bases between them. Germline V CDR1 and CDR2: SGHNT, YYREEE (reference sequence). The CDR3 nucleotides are TGTGCCAGCAGCTTGGCCTCGGGGAGGAACACTGAAGCTTTCTTT. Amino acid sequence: CASSLASGRNTEAFF.